The next 25 T cell receptor beta chains were all read from a single sample in a study of blood T cell repertoires in COVID-19. The method was immunoSEQ multiplex PCR; TCRdb's version includes in-frame clones alone and lacks a portion of them. The repertoire has under 250,000 clones, approximately 80% of them found once; the top ten carry approximately 30%. The sample taken for sequencing was peripheral blood. These receptors originate from a man in his forties or fifties with acute or convalescent COVID-19.

The chain employs TRBV4-2 and TRBJ1-2; 9 bases are shared with TRBD1. Germline loops: CDR1 LGHNA, CDR2 YNFKEQ. Trimming cost V 4 bases and J 8 bases; bases outside gene matches: 5. This CDR3 contains 13 residues. CDR3 sequence (DNA): TGTGCCAGCAGCCCCGGGACAGGGTTAGGCTACACCTTC. Residues: CASSPGTGLGYTF.

The V gene is TRBV5-5, the J gene TRBJ2-7, with 12 bases identical to TRBD2. Germline V gene data show CDR1 as SGHKS and CDR2 as YYEKEE (reference sequence). V lost 4 bases to trimming and J lost 3 bases; unmatched junction nucleotides: 5. The CDR3 length is 15 residues. In DNA, the CDR3 is TGTGCCAGCAGCCCGAGGACTAGCGGGAACTACGAGCAGTACTTC. Translating gives CASSPRTSGNYEQYF.

The chain links TRBV15 to TRBJ1-1; tentatively, D is TRBD1 (5 bases). The CDR3 spans 15 residues. Trimming left V 7 bases short and J 3 bases short, with 18 bases between. In germline, CDR1 is LNHNV, CDR2 YYDKDF (reference sequence). The CDR3 coding sequence is TGTGCCACCATTGAGGGGCGGGGTCGGGACACTGAAGCTTTCTTT. It is translated as CATIEGRGRDTEAFF.

The rearrangement links TRBV28 to TRBJ1-1; D perhaps matches TRBD1 (6 bases). This CDR3 has 14 residues. Between the trimmed V and J ends, which lost 3 bases and 4 bases, there was a span of 12 bases. Germline CDR1 and CDR2: MDHEN and SYDVKM. Here the CDR3 DNA reads TGTGCCAGCAGTTTCCAGGGGCGGAGCACTGAAGCTTTCTTT. It translates to CASSFQGRSTEAFF.

The chain has TRBV7-2 and TRBJ1-5, with D uncertain. The CDR3 is 16 residues long. Germline V gene data show CDR1 as SGHTA and CDR2 as FQGNSA. Between the trimmed V and J ends, which lost 2 bases and 2 bases, there was a span of 13 bases. CDR3 sequence (DNA): TGTGCCAGCAGCTTAAGTCCCACTATTGGCAATCAGCCCCAGCATTTT. It is translated as CASSLSPTIGNQPQHF.

The rearrangement links TRBV12-3 or TRBV12-4 to TRBJ1-5, with a weak D call TRBD1 (5 bases). The CDR3 covers 13 residues. The V and J ends lost 6 bases and 6 bases respectively, with 12 bases between them. CDR3 sequence reads: CASRGGLGQPQHF. Here the CDR3 DNA reads TGTGCCAGCAGGGGGGGTTTAGGTCAGCCCCAGCATTTT.

The gene calls are TRBV19 and TRBJ1-5, with D perhaps TRBD1 (6 bases). Trimming pared 0 bases from V and 0 bases from J, leaving 12 bases between. Germline V gene sequence: CDR1 LNHDA, CDR2 SQIVND (reference sequence). The CDR3 runs 17 residues. The CDR3 DNA reads TGTGCCAGTAGTATAGATCAGGGGACGGCTAGCAATCAGCCCCAGCATTTT. This gives the protein CASSIDQGTASNQPQHF.

CDR3 DNA sequence: TGTGCCAGCAGCCCCGGAAAGGTGGGACAGACCCCCTCTGGGGCCAACGTCCTGACTTTC. Translating it yields CASSPGKVGQTPSGANVLTF. This chain joins TRBV3-1 (or the pseudogene TRBV3-2) and TRBJ2-6, with TRBD1 identical over 7 bases. Germline V gives CDR1 LGHDT, CDR2 YNNKEL (reference sequence). V lost 4 bases, J lost 0 bases, and 15 bases stayed unmatched. The length of the CDR3 is 20 residues.

This clone was counted only a few times. Other DNA sequences from this sample encode an identical CDR3 as well. The rearrangement uses TRBV7-2 and TRBJ1-5; D perhaps matches TRBD1 (6 bases). The V end lost 5 bases, the J end lost 3 bases, and 14 bases lay between the germline ends. The CDR3 runs to 15 residues. Germline CDR1 and CDR2: SGHTA and FQGNSA. The CDR3, as DNA: TGTGCCAGCAGCGGACAAGGGGGTAACAATCAGCCCCAGCATTTT. Translation: CASSGQGGNNQPQHF.

This chain uses TRBV27 with TRBJ1-2; TRBD1 matches at 8 bases. Germline loops: CDR1 MNHEY, CDR2 SMNVEV (reference sequence). J gave up 4 bases and V 3 bases, and 1 base lay outside the gene matches. The CDR3 runs 13 residues. CDR3 amino acids: CASSLDRAYGYTF. The CDR3 nucleotides are TGTGCCAGCAGTTTGGACAGGGCCTATGGCTACACCTTC.

This rearrangement joins TRBV7-2 to TRBJ1-2; D is perhaps TRBD1 (5 bases). The CDR3 is 15 amino acids. Per the germline V gene, CDR1 is SGHTA and CDR2 is FQGNSA. V lost 2 bases and J lost 6, with 16 bases in between. The CDR3 coding sequence is TGTGCCAGCAGCTTAATCTCTCGGGGGTCTAATGGCTACACCTTC. Its translation is CASSLISRGSNGYTF.

J is TRBJ2-1 and V is TRBV19; D might be TRBD2 (6 bases). CDR3 length equals 14 residues. V was trimmed by 3 bases and J by 5 bases, leaving 11 bases between them. The germline V gene encodes CDR1 LNHDA and CDR2 SQIVND (reference sequence). As DNA, the CDR3 is TGTGCCAGTAGTATCCGGACTACTAACAATGAGCAGTTCTTC. This sequence encodes CASSIRTTNNEQFF. The full variable domain, in which reference TRBV19 and TRBJ2-1 provide the parts outside the CDR3, is DGGITQSPKYLFRKEGQNVTLSCEQNLNHDAMYWYRQDPGQGLRLIYYSQIVNDFQKGDIAEGYSVSREKKESFPLTVTSAQKNPTAFYLCASSIRTTNNEQFFGPGTRLTVL.

This clone was observed a single time. V is TRBV29-1 and J is TRBJ2-2; 8 bases line up with TRBD1. With V trimmed by 4 bases and J by 6 bases, 4 bases remained unmatched. The CDR3 loop spans 13 amino acids. The germline V gene encodes CDR1 SQVTM and CDR2 ANQGSEA. The CDR3 DNA follows: TGCAGCGTTGGGGACAGGAGGGCCGGGGAGCTGTTTTTT. It translates to CSVGDRRAGELFF.

In DNA form, the CDR3 reads TGTGCCAGTAGTCCGACAGGGACCAACAGTGGCTACACCTTC. Translation: CASSPTGTNSGYTF. This sequence joins TRBV19 and TRBJ1-2, with 7 bases aligning to TRBD1. V lost 5 bases and J lost 7; bases outside the gene matches: 10. The CDR3 contains 14 residues. The germline V gene has CDR1 LNHDA and CDR2 SQIVND (reference sequence).

As to this clone: Other DNA variants within this sample encode the same CDR3. The gene calls are TRBV19 and TRBJ2-1, with TRBD2 matching 10 bases. V gave up 6 bases and J gave up 4 bases; unmatched junction bases: 9. CDR3 length: 16 amino acids. The germline V gene encodes CDR1 LNHDA and CDR2 SQIVND (reference sequence). The CDR3 sequence is CASSRRLAGAYNEQFF. CDR3 DNA sequence: TGTGCCAGTAGCCGCAGGCTAGCGGGAGCTTACAATGAGCAGTTCTTC.

This chain uses TRBV10-3 with TRBJ2-7, with 10 bases fitting TRBD1. The CDR3 length is 14 residues. The V segment lost 6 bases and the J segment 3 bases; nucleotides outside the gene matches: 5. From germline, CDR1 is ENHRY and CDR2 SYGVKD. The CDR3 loop reads CAISPGTGDYEQYF. CDR3 bases: TGTGCCATCAGCCCCGGGACAGGGGACTACGAGCAGTACTTC.

This clone was observed a single time. No conserved phenylalanine or tryptophan ends this CDR3, so it is likely a read error. The DNA is omitted, as the CDR3 cannot be located on it reliably, and the CDR3 follows TCRdb's listing. V is TRBV5-1 and J is TRBJ1-3; the table's TRBD1 call for D was not verified on the DNA. CDR1 and CDR2 from the germline V gene are SGHRS and YFSETQ. The CDR3 length equals 14 residues, ends included. The CDR3 here is CASSTGTGSLEVSL.

This clone was recorded a few times. CDR3 in DNA: TGTGCCAGCAGCACTTCCCAGGGTGCGGGACTCCGACATTTT. Translated, it gives CASSTSQGAGLRHF. The V and J genes are TRBV7-8 and TRBJ1-5; D might be TRBD1 (5 bases). The CDR3 covers 14 residues. Germline lookup yields CDR1 SGHVS and CDR2 FQNEAQ. Trimming pared 5 bases from V and 16 bases from J, leaving 24 bases between.

The J gene is TRBJ2-2, the V gene TRBV19, with a possible D match to TRBD2 (6 bases). Looked up from germline, CDR1 is LNHDA and CDR2 is SQIVND (reference sequence). V shed 6 bases and J shed 1 base, with 12 bases lying between them. The CDR3 is made up of 15 amino acids. The CDR3 DNA reads as TGTGCCAGTAGGGAGCGCGGGGAGAACACCGGGGAGCTGTTTTTT. Translating gives CASRERGENTGELFF.

This clone occurred once. CDR3 region: CAWGQGGSGNTIYF. CDR3 nucleotide sequence: TGTGCCTGGGGACAGGGGGGATCTGGAAACACCATATATTTT. The chain carries TRBV30 and TRBJ1-3, with 10 bases matching TRBD1. The germline CDR1 and CDR2 sequences are GTSNPN and SVGIG (reference sequence). The CDR3 is 14 residues long. With 5 bases clipped from V and 1 base from J, the junction kept 2 bases outside the gene matches.

The J gene is TRBJ2-3, the V gene TRBV7-2, with 8 bases aligning to TRBD2. CDR3 length: 14 amino acids. From germline, CDR1 is SGHTA and CDR2 FQGNSA. After removal of 5 bases from V and 10 bases from J, the junction contained 11 bases not matched to a gene. CDR3 protein: CASSIDRGGRAQYF. The CDR3 DNA reads TGTGCCAGCAGCATAGATCGGGGGGGGCGGGCGCAGTATTTT. The full variable domain, with the rest looked up from reference TRBV7-2 and TRBJ2-3, is GAGVSQSPSNKVTEKGKDVELRCDPISGHTALYWYRQSLGQGLEFLIYFQGNSAPDKSGLPSDRFSAERTGGSVSTLTIQRTQQEDSAVYLCASSIDRGGRAQYFGPGTRLTVL.

The chain couples TRBV5-6 to TRBJ2-7; 8 bases match TRBD2. The germline CDR1 and CDR2 sequences are SGHDT and YYEEEE. V shed 3 bases and J 4 bases; nucleotides not matched to a gene: 3. The CDR3 is 13 residues long. The CDR3 region has the DNA TGTGCCAGCAGCTCGGGGGGGAGATACGAGCAGTACTTC. It is translated as CASSSGGRYEQYF.

This clone was seen more than once but under ten times. The chain is built from TRBV10-3 and TRBJ1-4, with TRBD1 identical over 7 bases. The CDR3 covers 15 residues. Germline CDR1 reads ENHRY; CDR2 reads SYGVKD. With V trimmed by 10 bases and J by 4 bases, 12 bases remained unmatched. CDR3 loop: CATGQVSGGNEKLFF. In nucleotides, the CDR3 is TGTGCCACAGGACAGGTTTCAGGGGGTAATGAAAAACTGTTTTTT.

The chain has TRBV3-1 (or the pseudogene TRBV3-2) and TRBJ1-1; D might be TRBD1 (6 bases). Trimming pared 0 bases from V and 4 bases from J, leaving 21 bases between. Germline assignment: CDR1 LGHDT and CDR2 YNNKEL (reference sequence). The CDR3 runs to 18 residues. This CDR3 is CASSQEGGGVVRGTEAFF. CDR3 DNA: TGTGCCAGCAGCCAAGAGGGAGGGGGAGTAGTTAGAGGCACTGAAGCTTTCTTT.

The chain has TRBV19 and TRBJ1-1; 8 bases line up with TRBD1. V lost 3 bases and J lost 0; bases outside the gene matches: 3. The CDR3 runs to 15 residues. From germline, CDR1 is LNHDA and CDR2 SQIVND (reference sequence). The CDR3 spells CASSIGQGVNTEAFF. Here the CDR3 DNA reads TGTGCCAGTAGTATTGGACAGGGTGTGAACACTGAAGCTTTCTTT.